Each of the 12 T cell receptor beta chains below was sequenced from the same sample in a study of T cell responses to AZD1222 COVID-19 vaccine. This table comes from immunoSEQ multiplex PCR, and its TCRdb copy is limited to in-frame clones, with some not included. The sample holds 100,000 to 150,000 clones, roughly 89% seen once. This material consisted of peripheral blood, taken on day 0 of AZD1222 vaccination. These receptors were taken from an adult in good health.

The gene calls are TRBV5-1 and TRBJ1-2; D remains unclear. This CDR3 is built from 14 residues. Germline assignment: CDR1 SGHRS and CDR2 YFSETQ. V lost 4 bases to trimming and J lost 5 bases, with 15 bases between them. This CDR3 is CASSREGSLYGYTF. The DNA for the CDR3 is TGCGCCAGCAGCCGTGAGGGATCCCTTTATGGCTACACCTTC.

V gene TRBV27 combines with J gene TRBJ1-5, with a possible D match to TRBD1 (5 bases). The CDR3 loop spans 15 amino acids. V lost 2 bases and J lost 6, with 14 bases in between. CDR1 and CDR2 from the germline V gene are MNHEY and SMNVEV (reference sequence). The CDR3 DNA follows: TGTGCCAGCAGTTTAAGCGGCAGGGTAACTCAGCCCCAGCATTTT. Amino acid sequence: CASSLSGRVTQPQHF.

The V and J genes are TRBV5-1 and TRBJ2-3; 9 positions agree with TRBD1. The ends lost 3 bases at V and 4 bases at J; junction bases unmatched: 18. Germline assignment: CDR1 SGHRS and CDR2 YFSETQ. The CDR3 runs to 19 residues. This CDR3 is CASSWGPFGTGTGPDTQYF. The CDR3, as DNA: TGCGCCAGCAGCTGGGGCCCCTTTGGGACAGGGACCGGACCAGATACGCAGTATTTT.

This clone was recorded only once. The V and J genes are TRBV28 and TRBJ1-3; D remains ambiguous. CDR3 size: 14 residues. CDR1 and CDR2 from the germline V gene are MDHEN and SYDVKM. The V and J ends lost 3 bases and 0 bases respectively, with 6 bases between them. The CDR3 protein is CASSLGSSGNTIYF. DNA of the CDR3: TGTGCCAGCAGTTTGGGGAGCTCTGGAAACACCATATATTTT. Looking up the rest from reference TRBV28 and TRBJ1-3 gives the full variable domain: DVKVTQSSRYLVKRTGEKVFLECVQDMDHENMFWYRQDPGLGLRLIYFSYDVKMKEKGDIPEGYSVSREKKERFSLILESASTNQTSMYLCASSLGSSGNTIYFGEGSWLTVV.

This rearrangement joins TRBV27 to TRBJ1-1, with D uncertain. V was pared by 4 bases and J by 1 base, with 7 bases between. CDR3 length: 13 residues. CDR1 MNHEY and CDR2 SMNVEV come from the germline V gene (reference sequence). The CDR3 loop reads CASSSYPNTEAFF. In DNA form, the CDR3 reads TGTGCCAGCAGTTCCTATCCGAACACTGAAGCTTTCTTT.

The CDR3 loop reads CASSLTGTANYGYTF. The CDR3 bases are TGCGCCAGCAGCCTGACCGGGACAGCTAACTATGGCTACACCTTC. This chain connects TRBV5-1 to TRBJ1-2; 7 bases are a match to TRBD1. This CDR3 spans 15 amino acids. CDR1 is SGHRS and CDR2 is YFSETQ in the germline V gene. The V segment lost 4 bases and the J segment 0 bases; nucleotides outside the gene matches: 6.

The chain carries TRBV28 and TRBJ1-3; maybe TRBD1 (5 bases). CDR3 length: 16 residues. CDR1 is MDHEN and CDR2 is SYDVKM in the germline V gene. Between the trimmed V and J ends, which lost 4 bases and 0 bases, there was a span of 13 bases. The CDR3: CASSSPVGPSGNTIYF. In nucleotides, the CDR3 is TGTGCCAGCAGTTCCCCAGTGGGGCCCTCTGGAAACACCATATATTTT.

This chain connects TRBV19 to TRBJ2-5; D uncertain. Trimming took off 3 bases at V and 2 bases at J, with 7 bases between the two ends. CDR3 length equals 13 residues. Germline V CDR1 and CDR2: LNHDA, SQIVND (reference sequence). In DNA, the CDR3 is TGTGCCAGTAGTATCACCGGACAAGAGACCCAGTACTTC. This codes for CASSITGQETQYF.

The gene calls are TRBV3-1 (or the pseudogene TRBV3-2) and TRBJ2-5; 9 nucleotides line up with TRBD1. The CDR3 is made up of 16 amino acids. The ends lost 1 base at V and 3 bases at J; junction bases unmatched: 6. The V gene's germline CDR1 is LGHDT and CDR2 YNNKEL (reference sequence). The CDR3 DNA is TGTGCCAGCAGCCAAGGTGGACAGGGGTGGGAAGAGACCCAGTACTTC. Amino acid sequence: CASSQGGQGWEETQYF.

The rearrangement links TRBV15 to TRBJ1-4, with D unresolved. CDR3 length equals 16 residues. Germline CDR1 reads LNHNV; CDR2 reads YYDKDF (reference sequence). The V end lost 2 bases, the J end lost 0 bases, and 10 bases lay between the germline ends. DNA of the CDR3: TGTGCCACCAGCAGACTTCCTCTTGCAACTAATGAAAAACTGTTTTTT. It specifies CATSRLPLATNEKLFF.

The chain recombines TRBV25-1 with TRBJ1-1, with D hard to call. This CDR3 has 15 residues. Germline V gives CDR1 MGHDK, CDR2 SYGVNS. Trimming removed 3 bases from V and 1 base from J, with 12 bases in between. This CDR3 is CASSESISKNTEAFF. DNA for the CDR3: TGTGCCAGCAGTGAGAGCATTTCTAAGAACACTGAAGCTTTCTTT. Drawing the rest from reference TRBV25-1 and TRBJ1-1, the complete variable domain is EADIYQTPRYLVIGTGKKITLECSQTMGHDKMYWYQQDPGMELHLIHYSYGVNSTEKGDLSSESTVSRIRTEHFPLTLESARPSHTSQYLCASSESISKNTEAFFGQGTRLTVV.

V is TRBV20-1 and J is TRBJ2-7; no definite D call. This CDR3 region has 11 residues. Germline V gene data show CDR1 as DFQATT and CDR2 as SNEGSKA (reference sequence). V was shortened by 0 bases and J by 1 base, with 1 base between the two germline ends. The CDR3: CSARDSYEQYF. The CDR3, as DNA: TGCAGTGCTAGAGATTCCTACGAGCAGTACTTC.